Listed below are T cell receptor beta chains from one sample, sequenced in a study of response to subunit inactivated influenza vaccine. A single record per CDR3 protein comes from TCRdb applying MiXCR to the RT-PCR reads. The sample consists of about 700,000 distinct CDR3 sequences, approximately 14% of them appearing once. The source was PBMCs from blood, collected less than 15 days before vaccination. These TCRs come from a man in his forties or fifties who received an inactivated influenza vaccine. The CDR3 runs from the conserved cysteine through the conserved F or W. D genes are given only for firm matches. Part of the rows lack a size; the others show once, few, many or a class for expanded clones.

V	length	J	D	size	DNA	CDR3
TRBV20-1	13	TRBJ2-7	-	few	TGCAGTGCTAGGATCGGACCTTCCTACGAGCAGTACTTC	CSARIGPSYEQYF
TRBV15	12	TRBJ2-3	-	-	TGTGCCACCAGCAGAGGGATAGATACGCAGTATTTT	CATSRGIDTQYF
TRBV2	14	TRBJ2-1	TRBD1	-	TGTGCCAGCAAGCAGGAGACAGGGTTGAATGAGCAGTTCTTC	CASKQETGLNEQFF
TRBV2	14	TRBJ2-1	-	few	TGTGCCAGCAGGGCCCAGGGACCTCTCAATGAGCAGTTCTTC	CASRAQGPLNEQFF
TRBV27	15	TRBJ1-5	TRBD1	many	TGTGCCAGCAGTCCGGGACAGTATAGCAATCAGCCCCAGCATTTT	CASSPGQYSNQPQHF
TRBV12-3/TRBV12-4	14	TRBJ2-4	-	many	TGTGCCAGCAGTTCAAGACAGGACTTAAACATTCAGTACTTC	CASSSRQDLNIQYF
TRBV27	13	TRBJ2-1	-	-	TGTGCCAGCTCGATAGGGGCCTACAATGAGCAGTTCTTC	CASSIGAYNEQFF
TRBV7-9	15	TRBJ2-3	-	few	TGTGCCAGCCGGCGTTCCGGGGTGGGTGTCGATACGCAGTATTTT	CASRRSGVGVDTQYF
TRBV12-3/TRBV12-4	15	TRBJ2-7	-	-	TGTGCCAGCAGTTTAAGCGGGACAGCCTTGGACGAGCAGTACTTC	CASSLSGTALDEQYF
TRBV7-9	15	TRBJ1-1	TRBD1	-	TGTGCCAGCAGCGCGAGACAGGGATGGAACACTGAAGCTTTCTTT	CASSARQGWNTEAFF
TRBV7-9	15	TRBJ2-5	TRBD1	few	TGTGCCAGCAGCTCCACAGGGGTAACAAGAGAGGCCCAGTACTTC	CASSSTGVTREAQYF
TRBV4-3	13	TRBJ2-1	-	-	TGCGCCAGCAGCCCGAGGACTGTGGATGAGCAGTTCTTC	CASSPRTVDEQFF
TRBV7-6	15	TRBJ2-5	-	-	TGTGCCAGCAGCCAGGGGAGGTTCACCCAAGAGACCCAGTACTTC	CASSQGRFTQETQYF
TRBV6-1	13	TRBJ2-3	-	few	TGTGCCAGCATGCCAGGGTTTATAGATACGCAGTATTTT	CASMPGFIDTQYF
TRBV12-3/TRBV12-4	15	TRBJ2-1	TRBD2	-	TGTGCCAGCAGTTTAGATCGAGCGGGATCCAATGAGCAGTTCTTC	CASSLDRAGSNEQFF
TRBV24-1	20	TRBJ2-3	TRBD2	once	TGTGCCACCAGTGATCGCTCCGTAGCGGGGGATCGGTACGGCACAGATACGCAGTATTTT	CATSDRSVAGDRYGTDTQYF
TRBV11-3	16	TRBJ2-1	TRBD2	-	TGTGCCAGCAGCCACCGACTAGCGGGCTCTTACAATGAGCAGTTCTTC	CASSHRLAGSYNEQFF
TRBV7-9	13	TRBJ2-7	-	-	TGTGCCAGCAGCTTAGGTTGGTCCGACGAGCAGTACTTC	CASSLGWSDEQYF
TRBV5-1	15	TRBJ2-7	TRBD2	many	TGCGCCAGCAGTTACCTAGCGGGAGATTCCTACGAGCAGTACTTC	CASSYLAGDSYEQYF
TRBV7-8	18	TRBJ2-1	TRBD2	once	TGTGCCAGCAGCCAACGACTGGCTAGCGGGAGGCAATTAAAGGAGCAGTTCTTC	CASSQRLASGRQLKEQFF
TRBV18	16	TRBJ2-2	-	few	TGTGCCAGCTCAGGAGTAGCTACTCTGAACACCGGGGAGCTGTTTTTT	CASSGVATLNTGELFF
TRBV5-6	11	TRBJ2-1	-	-	TGTGCCAGCAGCGTCAACCAAAGACAGTTCTTC	CASSVNQRQFF
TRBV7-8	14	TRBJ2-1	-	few	TGTGCCAGCAGCCCACCACGGGATGGGGCCGGGCAGTTCTTC	CASSPPRDGAGQFF
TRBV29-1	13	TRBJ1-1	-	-	TGCAGCGTTGAATTCGGAACTTACACTGAAGCTTTCTTT	CSVEFGTYTEAFF
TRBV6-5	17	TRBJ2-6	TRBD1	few	TGTGCCAGCAGTTCGACCGGGACAGCCTCTGGGGCCAACGTCCTGACTTTC	CASSSTGTASGANVLTF
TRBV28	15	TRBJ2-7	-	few	TGTGCCAGCGGTTCCCCGCGGTTCCCCTCCTACGAGCAGTACTTC	CASGSPRFPSYEQYF
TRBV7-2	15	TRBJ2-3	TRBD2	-	TGTGCCAGCAGCTTAGTCGGGAGGGGGGGAGATACGCAGTATTTT	CASSLVGRGGDTQYF
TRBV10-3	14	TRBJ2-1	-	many	TGTGCCATCACCCCTAGCCTTGTCCGCAATGAGCAGTTCTTC	CAITPSLVRNEQFF
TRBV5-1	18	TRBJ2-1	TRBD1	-	TGCGCCAGCAGCTTGGGTTCGGGGTCGGGACAGGGCGCCAATGAGCAGTTCTTC	CASSLGSGSGQGANEQFF
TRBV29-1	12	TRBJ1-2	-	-	TGCAGCGTTCGATTGGGGGACTATGGCTACACCTTC	CSVRLGDYGYTF
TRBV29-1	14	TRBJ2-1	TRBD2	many	TGCAGCGTTGACGAGTCGGGAGTAGCGGGTGAGCAGTTCTTC	CSVDESGVAGEQFF
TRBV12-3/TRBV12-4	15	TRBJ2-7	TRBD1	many	TGTGCCAGCACCAAGGGACAGGGGCGCTCCTACGAGCAGTACTTC	CASTKGQGRSYEQYF
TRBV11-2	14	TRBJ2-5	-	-	TGTGCCAGCGGAGGTGGGGGATTATCGGAGACCCAGTACTTC	CASGGGGLSETQYF
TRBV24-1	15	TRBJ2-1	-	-	TGTGCCACCAGTGACGGGCTGAGCTCCTACAATGAGCAGTTCTTC	CATSDGLSSYNEQFF
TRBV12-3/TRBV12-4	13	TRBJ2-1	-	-	TGTGCCAGCAGTTATCTTCTGGGTTATGAGCAGTTCTTC	CASSYLLGYEQFF
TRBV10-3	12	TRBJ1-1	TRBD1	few	TGTGCCATCAGTTACGCCGGGACAGGAGCTTTCTTT	CAISYAGTGAFF
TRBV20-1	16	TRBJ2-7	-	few	TGCAGTGCAACACGGGACGCAGGATCAACCTCCTACGAGCAGTACTTC	CSATRDAGSTSYEQYF
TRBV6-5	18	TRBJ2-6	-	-	TGTGCCAGCAGTTACTCCCCTGACCCCTCCCTTGGGGCCAACGTCCTGACTTTC	CASSYSPDPSLGANVLTF
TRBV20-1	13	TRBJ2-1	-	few	TGCAGTGCCAACCGGGGCAGTACCGATGAGCAGTTCTTC	CSANRGSTDEQFF
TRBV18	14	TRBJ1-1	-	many	TGTGCCAGCTCACCCTTGCTCACGGTTAATGAAGCTTTCTTT	CASSPLLTVNEAFF
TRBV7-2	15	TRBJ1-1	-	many	TGTGCCAGCAGCTTAGAGAGTTCAGTGGCCGCTGAAGCTTTCTTT	CASSLESSVAAEAFF
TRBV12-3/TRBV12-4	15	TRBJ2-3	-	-	TGTGCCAGCAGTTCCACTGACCTACCCCTAGATACGCAGTATTTT	CASSSTDLPLDTQYF
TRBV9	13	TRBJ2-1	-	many	TGTGCCAGCAGCGTAGAGTGGTACAATGAGCAGTTCTTC	CASSVEWYNEQFF
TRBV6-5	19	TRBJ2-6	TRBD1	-	TGTGCCAGCAGCTACCCCGGGACAGGGCGAATCTCTGGGGCCAACGTCCTGACTTTC	CASSYPGTGRISGANVLTF
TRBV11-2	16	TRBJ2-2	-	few	TGTGCCAGCCCCGGGACGGAGGAACTGAACACCGGGGAGCTGTTTTTT	CASPGTEELNTGELFF
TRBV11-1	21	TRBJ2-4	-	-	TGTGCCAGCAGCTTAGCGTTTGTAGGCAGAAAGGAACGGGACAACAAAAACATTCAGTACTTC	CASSLAFVGRKERDNKNIQYF
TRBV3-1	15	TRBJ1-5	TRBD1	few	TGTGCCAGCAGCCAGCGGCCAGGGGGCGATCAGCCCCAGCATTTT	CASSQRPGGDQPQHF
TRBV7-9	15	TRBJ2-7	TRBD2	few	TGTGCCAGCAGCCATCTAGCGGGGGGCCCCTACGAGCAGTACTTC	CASSHLAGGPYEQYF
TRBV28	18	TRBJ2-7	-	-	TGTGCCAGCAGTCCAAAAGTCGTCTTATCGGGACGGTGGCGCGAGCAGTACTTC	CASSPKVVLSGRWREQYF
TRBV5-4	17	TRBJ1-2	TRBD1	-	TGTGCCAGCAGCTTCGGGACAGGGGGGCAGAAACCCTATGGCTACACCTTC	CASSFGTGGQKPYGYTF
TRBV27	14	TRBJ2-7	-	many	TGTGCCAGCAGTCGCACCGGGACCCCCCACGAGCAGTACTTC	CASSRTGTPHEQYF
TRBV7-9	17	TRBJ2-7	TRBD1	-	TGTGCCAGCAGCTTAGGGGCCGGGACAGGGTTATCGGAGGAGCAGTACTTC	CASSLGAGTGLSEEQYF
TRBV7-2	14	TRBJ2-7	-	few	TGTGCCAGCAGCTTAGGGGGATCCCAGGGGGAGCAGTACTTC	CASSLGGSQGEQYF
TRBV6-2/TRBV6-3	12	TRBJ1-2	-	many	TGTGCCAGCCACCAGGGGTCCGATGGCTACACCTTC	CASHQGSDGYTF
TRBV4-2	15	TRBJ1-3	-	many	TGTGCCAGCAGCCTCGAAAGGGGGAGTGAAAACACCATATATTTT	CASSLERGSENTIYF